The table lists the clone carrying this TCR beta chain with a count of one. Its antigen is undetermined. This record comes from a study of cytomegalovirus exposure and HLA in healthy donors. Study outcomes and limitations: Cytomegalovirus status was reportedly diagnosed by the classifier with high specificity and sensitivity.

Researchers ran the PCR with 60 Vbeta and 13 Jbeta primers. Data came from immunoSEQ multiplex PCR; TCRdb stores just in-frame clones and leaves some out. The profile shows approximately 110,000 clones, around 78% of them singletons. CDR1 and CDR2 (germline): MGHDK, SYGVNS. This CDR3 has 16 amino acids. V was shortened by 1 base and J by 5 bases, with 17 bases between the two germline ends. This receptor was identified in a male donor in good health and CMV-seronegative. The sample consisted of PBMCs. The chain has TRBV25-1 and TRBJ1-1; possible D gene TRBD1, 5 bases. The chain's CDR3 is CASSEWGGTAGTEAFF. The CDR3 DNA reads TGTGCCAGCAGTGAATGGGGAGGGACGGCGGGTACTGAAGCTTTCTTT.